Sequencing of this TCR beta chain was carried out in a study of cytomegalovirus exposure and HLA in healthy donors. TCRdb keeps only in-frame clones here, not all; method: immunoSEQ multiplex PCR. The table includes tens of thousands of clones, approximately 94% detected once. The CDR3 is 14 residues long. The germline V gene encodes CDR1 SGHAT and CDR2 FQNNGV. Trimming took 4 bases from V and 2 from J, leaving 11 bases between them. The rearrangement joins TRBV11-2 to TRBJ1-1; no reliable D call. This receptor was taken from a woman aged 18-29 years in good health and CMV-seropositive. The sample consisted of PBMCs. CDR3 DNA: TGTGCCAGCAGCTCGCGACGGGAAAACACTGAAGCTTTCTTT. It encodes CASSSRRENTEAFF.